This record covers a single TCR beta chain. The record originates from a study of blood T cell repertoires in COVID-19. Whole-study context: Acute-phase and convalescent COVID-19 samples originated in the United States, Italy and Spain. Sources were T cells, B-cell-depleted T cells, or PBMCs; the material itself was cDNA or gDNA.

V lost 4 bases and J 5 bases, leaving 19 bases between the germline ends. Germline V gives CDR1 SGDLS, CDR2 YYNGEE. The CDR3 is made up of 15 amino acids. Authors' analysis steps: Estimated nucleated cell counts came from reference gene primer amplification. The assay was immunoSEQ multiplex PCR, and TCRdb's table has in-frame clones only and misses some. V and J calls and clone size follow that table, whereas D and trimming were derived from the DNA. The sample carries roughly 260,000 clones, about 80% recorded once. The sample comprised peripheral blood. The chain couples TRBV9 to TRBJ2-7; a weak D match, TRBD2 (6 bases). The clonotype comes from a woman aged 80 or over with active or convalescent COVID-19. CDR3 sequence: CASSPGTARRDEQYF. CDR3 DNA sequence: TGTGCCAGCAGCCCAGGGACGGCTCGGAGGGACGAGCAGTACTTC. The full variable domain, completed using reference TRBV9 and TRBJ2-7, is DSGVTQTPKHLITATGQRVTLRCSPRSGDLSVYWYQQSLDQGLQFLIQYYNGEERAKGNILERFSAQQFPDLHSELNLSSLELGDSALYFCASSPGTARRDEQYFGPGTRLTVT.